The rows below give T cell receptor beta chains drawn from one sample of a study of memory CD4+ T cells and cytomegalovirus serostatus. This table comes from immunoSEQ multiplex PCR, and its TCRdb copy is limited to in-frame clones, with some not included. The table lists tens of thousands of clones, roughly three quarters of them singletons. Sequenced: memory CD4+ T cells from blood. The receptors originated from an adult in good health and CMV-seropositive. Both conserved end residues are part of each CDR3. The D gene is left open where the match is weak. Only part of the rows carry a size: once, few, many, or a class if the clone is expanded.

>.|TRBJ2-1|.|TRBV11-2
CASRQTYDEQFF
TGTGCCAGTCGACAGACCTACGATGAGCAGTTCTTC
>.|TRBJ2-2|.|TRBV6-5
CASSYRLDTGELFF
TGTGCCAGCAGTTACCGACTGGATACCGGGGAGCTGTTTTTT
>.|TRBJ1-6|.|TRBV5-1
CASSLENSPLHF
TGCGCCAGCAGCTTAGAGAATTCACCCCTCCACTTT
>.|TRBJ2-5|once|TRBV28
CATEGSEETQYF
TGTGCCACCGAAGGTTCTGAAGAGACCCAGTACTTC
>.|TRBJ1-1|.|TRBV14
CASSQRVQGEAFF
TGTGCCAGCAGCCAGAGAGTACAGGGTGAAGCTTTCTTT
>.|TRBJ1-4|.|TRBV5-1
CASSLAATNEKLFF
TGCGCCAGCAGCTTGGCAGCAACTAATGAAAAACTGTTTTTT
>.|TRBJ1-3|.|TRBV28
CASSKWGTGLEDTIYF
TGTGCCAGCAGTAAATGGGGTACGGGTCTGGAAGACACCATATATTTT
>TRBD1|TRBJ1-3|.|TRBV7-9
CASSLLRGFSGNTIYF
TGTGCCAGCAGCTTACTCAGGGGGTTCTCTGGAAACACCATATATTTT
>.|TRBJ2-2|.|TRBV30
CAWIGETGELFF
TGTGCCTGGATAGGGGAGACCGGGGAGCTGTTTTTT
>.|TRBJ2-3|.|TRBV4-2
CASSQGLTTDTQYF
TGTGCCAGCAGCCAAGGCCTTACCACAGATACGCAGTATTTT
>.|TRBJ1-3|few|TRBV7-8
CASSLGVLSGNTIYF
TGTGCCAGCAGCTTGGGGGTCCTCTCTGGAAACACCATATATTTT
>TRBD1|TRBJ1-4|.|TRBV4-2
CASSSNRGLNEKLFF
TGTGCCAGCAGCTCCAACAGGGGGTTGAATGAAAAACTGTTTTTT
>.|TRBJ2-2|.|TRBV9
CASSVESLGPSGTGELFF
TGTGCCAGCAGCGTAGAAAGTTTGGGCCCCTCGGGAACCGGGGAGCTGTTTTTT
>.|TRBJ1-2|.|TRBV6-4
CASSDEGRYGYTF
TGTGCCAGCAGTGACGAGGGCCGCTATGGCTACACCTTC
>TRBD1|TRBJ2-4|.|TRBV28
CASSPPQTGAKNIQYF
TGTGCCAGCAGCCCTCCTCAGACAGGGGCCAAAAACATTCAGTACTTC
>.|TRBJ1-2|.|TRBV11-2
CASSPHGGGPYGYTF
TGTGCCAGCAGCCCCCATGGCGGGGGGCCCTATGGCTACACCTTC